What follows are 15 T cell receptor beta chains derived from one specimen sequenced in a study of blood T cells in healthy people across ages. Sample-barcoded 5' priming and a J-beta primer mix drove a second PCR of 7 to 11 cycles. In TCRdb, the 5' RACE reads were re-called with MiXCR into one record per CDR3 protein. The top ten clones hold about 3.8% of a sample with about 1.5 million distinct CDR3 sequences, 42% of them seen once. Sequencing was carried out using blood. The receptors derive from a woman in her late teens or twenties in good health.

CDR3 nucleotides: TGCAGTGCAAAAGACTACCTTGTGGAGCAGTACTTC. This codes for CSAKDYLVEQYF. This chain links TRBV20-1 with TRBJ2-7, with a weak D call TRBD2 (5 bases). The germline V gene encodes CDR1 DFQATT and CDR2 SNEGSKA (reference sequence). This CDR3 has 12 residues. V lost 6 bases and J lost 7, with 16 bases in between.

V and J are TRBV7-2 and TRBJ2-5; no clear D. This CDR3 is built from 14 residues. Per the germline V gene, CDR1 is SGHTA and CDR2 is FQGNSA. Trimming removed 5 bases from V and 11 bases from J, with 21 bases in between. CDR3 residues: CASSKGRHTNEQYF. CDR3 in DNA: TGTGCCAGCAGCAAAGGTCGGCATACTAATGAGCAGTACTTC.

This clonotype was seen just once. J is TRBJ1-2 and V is TRBV7-9; 9 bases are a match to TRBD1. The length of the CDR3 is 17 residues. The V segment lost 1 base and the J segment 2 bases; nucleotides outside the gene matches: 8. CDR1 SEHNR and CDR2 FQNEAQ come from the germline V gene (reference sequence). The CDR3 DNA reads as TGTGCCAGCAGCTTAGGGGACAGGGCGTTATCGAACTATGGCTACACCTTC. It encodes CASSLGDRALSNYGYTF. The variable domain in full, completed from reference TRBV7-9 and TRBJ1-2, reads DTGVSQNPRHKITKRGQNVTFRCDPISEHNRLYWYRQTLGQGPEFLTYFQNEAQLEKSRLLSDRFSAERPKGSFSTLEIQRTEQGDSAMYLCASSLGDRALSNYGYTFGSGTRLTVV.

This clonotype was seen a handful of times. This sequence joins TRBV4-3 and TRBJ2-4; 7 bases are shared with TRBD1. CDR1 is LGHNA, CDR2 YSLEER, per germline. The V segment lost 0 bases and the J segment 10 bases; nucleotides outside the gene matches: 6. CDR3 length equals 14 residues. CDR3 in DNA: TGCGCCAGCAGCCAAGATGGGCCGGACAGGATTCAGTACTTC. This codes for CASSQDGPDRIQYF.

The chain carries TRBV13 and TRBJ2-1; D might be TRBD1 (5 bases). Per the germline V gene, CDR1 is PRHDT and CDR2 is FYEKMQ (reference sequence). Trimming shortened V by 4 bases and J by 3 bases, and 16 bases separated the two germline ends. This CDR3 comprises 16 residues. This chain's CDR3 is CASSSYWGEFYNEQFF. Written as DNA, the CDR3 is TGTGCCAGCAGCTCCTATTGGGGCGAGTTCTACAATGAGCAGTTCTTC.

This clonotype came up a few times. This chain connects TRBV7-9 to TRBJ1-2; TRBD1 matches 9 bases. Looked up from germline, CDR1 is SEHNR and CDR2 is FQNEAQ (reference sequence). This CDR3 comprises 15 residues. Germline trimming cut 0 bases from V and 4 bases from J; bases unmatched to any gene: 3. This chain's CDR3 is CASSLAPTGGYGYTF. The CDR3 nucleotides are TGTGCCAGCAGCTTAGCGCCGACAGGGGGCTATGGCTACACCTTC.

In the case of this clonotype: One end of the junction does not line up with germline, which may come from a read error. The rearrangement links TRBV18 to TRBJ1-1; D unclear. The CDR3 is 16 amino acids. Germline loops: CDR1 KGHSH, CDR2 LQKENI. CDR3 in DNA: TGTGCCAACTCACCGCGGAAGGGAGCTGGGTACACTGAAGCTTTCTTT. Protein: CANSPRKGAGYTEAFF.

A remark on this clonotype: Being one base from a much bigger clone, this may be a read error. This chain joins TRBV9 and TRBJ2-1; perhaps TRBD2 as D (5 bases). The germline gives CDR1 SGDLS, CDR2 YYNGEE. CDR3 length: 16 residues. V gave up 2 bases and J gave up 2 bases, with 14 bases separating them. CDR3 sequence: CASSVLVGVTYNEQFF. The CDR3 coding sequence is TGTGCCAGCAGCGTTCTAGTGGGAGTAACCTACAATGAGCAGTTCTTC. Looking up the rest from reference TRBV9 and TRBJ2-1 gives the full variable domain: DSGVTQTPKHLITATGQRVTLRCSPRSGDLSVYWYQQSLDQGLQFLIQYYNGEERAKGNILERFSAQQFPDLHSELNLSSLELGDSALYFCASSVLVGVTYNEQFFGPGTRLTVL.

Only a few counts were recorded for this clonotype. V is TRBV5-5 and J is TRBJ2-4; D possibly corresponds to TRBD1 (6 bases). The CDR3 spans 18 residues. Trimming removed 1 base from V and 0 bases from J, with 17 bases in between. The germline CDR1 and CDR2 sequences are SGHKS and YYEKEE (reference sequence). CDR3 in DNA: TGTGCCAGCAGCTTGTCAAGGGCACAGGGTCTAGCCAAAAACATTCAGTACTTC. It encodes CASSLSRAQGLAKNIQYF.

The chain couples TRBV20-1 to TRBJ2-1; D remains unclear. The CDR3 loop spans 18 amino acids. The V gene lost 6 bases and the J gene lost 0 bases, with 24 bases spanning the gap. CDR1 and CDR2 (germline): DFQATT, SNEGSKA (reference sequence). The CDR3 DNA is TGCAGTGCGTACGAGATTCGCTTATCCCCTAGCTCCTACAATGAGCAGTTCTTC. This encodes CSAYEIRLSPSSYNEQFF.

The J gene is TRBJ2-7, the V gene TRBV20-1, with a tentative D call TRBD1 (6 bases). Germline V CDR1 and CDR2: DFQATT, SNEGSKA (reference sequence). The CDR3 spans 14 residues. V lost 2 bases and J 2 bases, leaving 13 bases between the germline ends. The CDR3 DNA sequence: TGCAGTGCTAGACATACAGGGCGTCCCTACGAGCAGTACTTC. It yields the protein CSARHTGRPYEQYF.

This clonotype has only a few counts. The chain couples TRBV30 to TRBJ1-5, with D uncertain. V lost 2 bases and J 2 bases, leaving 4 bases between the germline ends. Germline V CDR1 and CDR2: GTSNPN, SVGIG (reference sequence). The CDR3 length is 12 residues. This chain's CDR3 is CAWSPGNQPQHF. In DNA, the CDR3 is TGTGCCTGGAGTCCGGGCAATCAGCCCCAGCATTTT. Together with reference TRBV30 and TRBJ1-5, the CDR3 gives the full variable domain: SQTIHQWPATLVQPVGSPLSLECTVEGTSNPNLYWYRQAAGRGLQLLFYSVGIGQISSEVPQNLSASRPQDRQFILSSKKLLLSDSGFYLCAWSPGNQPQHFGDGTRLSIL.

This clonotype has a single count. The chain employs TRBV7-3 and TRBJ2-3; 10 bases line up with TRBD2. Unmatched junction bases numbered 17, after V lost 5 bases and J lost 3 bases. This CDR3 is built from 19 residues. Germline-derived CDR1 and CDR2 are SGHTA and FQGTGA. CDR3 sequence reads: CASSGISGTSERETDTQYF. In DNA form, the CDR3 reads TGTGCCAGCAGCGGAATATCCGGGACTAGCGAGAGAGAGACAGATACGCAGTATTTT.

The chain is built from TRBV10-1 and TRBJ1-1, with D uncertain. Trimming removed 0 bases from V and 7 bases from J, with 9 bases in between. The CDR3 length is 13 residues. Germline lookup yields CDR1 WNHNN and CDR2 SYGVQD (reference sequence). CDR3 DNA: TGCGCCAGCAGTGAGTCGAGGCGCGGTGAAGCTTTCTTT. This gives the protein CASSESRRGEAFF.

Points on this clonotype: The junction does not match germline at one end; this may be a read error. The chain links TRBV9 to TRBJ2-5, with D unclear. CDR1 and CDR2 (germline): SGDLS, YYNGEE. The CDR3 contains 14 residues. Here the CDR3 DNA reads TGTGCCAGCAGCGTAGAGTCAACCCAAGAGACCCAGTACTTT. Its protein is CASSVESTQETQYF.